This T cell receptor beta chain emerged from a study of blood T cells in healthy people across ages. Study details: Every two T cells gave about one barcoded beta molecule via template switching.

Using a J-beta primer mix together with a sample-barcoded 5' primer, a second PCR was run for roughly 7 to 11 cycles. Each CDR3 protein gets one entry after TCRdb re-called the 5' RACE reads with MiXCR. The table shows 800,000 to 950,000 distinct CDR3 sequences, with roughly 50% occurring only once. Researchers collected approximately 9.5 milliliters of peripheral blood from every single donor. Between the trimmed V and J ends, which lost 6 bases and 8 bases, there was a span of 19 bases. Germline values: CDR1 MNHEY, CDR2 SVGEGT. The CDR3 contains 14 residues. Sequencing was done on a sample of blood. The source is a man aged 25 to 45 in good health. The chain combines TRBV6-2 or TRBV6-3 with TRBJ1-2, with a possible D match to TRBD1 (5 bases). CDR3 region: CASSPIYQGNGYTF. DNA of the CDR3: TGTGCCAGCAGCCCTATTTACCAGGGAAACGGCTACACCTTC.